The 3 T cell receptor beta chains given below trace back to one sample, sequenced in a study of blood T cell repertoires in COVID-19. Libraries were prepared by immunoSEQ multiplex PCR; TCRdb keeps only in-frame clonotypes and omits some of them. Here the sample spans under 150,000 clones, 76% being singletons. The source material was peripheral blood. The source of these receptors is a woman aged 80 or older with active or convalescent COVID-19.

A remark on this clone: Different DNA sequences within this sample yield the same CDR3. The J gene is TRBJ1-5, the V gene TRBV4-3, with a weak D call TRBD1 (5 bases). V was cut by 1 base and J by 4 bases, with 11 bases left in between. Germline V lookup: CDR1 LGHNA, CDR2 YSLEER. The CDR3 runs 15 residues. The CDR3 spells CASSQVVGGNQPQHF. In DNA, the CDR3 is TGCGCCAGCAGCCAAGTCGTTGGGGGGAATCAGCCCCAGCATTTT.

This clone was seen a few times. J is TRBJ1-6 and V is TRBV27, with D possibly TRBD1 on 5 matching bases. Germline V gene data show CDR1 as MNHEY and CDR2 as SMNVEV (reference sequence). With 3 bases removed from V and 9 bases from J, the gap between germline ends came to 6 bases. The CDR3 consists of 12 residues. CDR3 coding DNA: TGTGCCAGCAGTTTCAGGGCTTCACCCCTCCACTTT. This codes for CASSFRASPLHF.

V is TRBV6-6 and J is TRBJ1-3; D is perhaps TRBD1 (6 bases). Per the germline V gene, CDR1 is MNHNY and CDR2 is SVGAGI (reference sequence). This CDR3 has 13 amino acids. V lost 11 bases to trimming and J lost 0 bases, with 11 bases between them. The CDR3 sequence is CASSGASGNTIYF. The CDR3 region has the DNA TGTGCCTCCTCAGGGGCCTCTGGAAACACCATATATTTT.